The 6 T cell receptor beta chains below were found in one sample sequenced in a study of beta chain features in type 1 diabetes. General study points: Moderate yet significant TCRB CDR3 shortening was seen in Type 1 diabetes patients in all four CD4+ subsets.

Antigen specificity for these receptors is unknown. The whole isolated RNA underwent reverse transcription, so sequencing captured expressed TCRB transcripts. Produced via immunoSEQ multiplex PCR; TCRdb's table is partial and in-frame only. The table includes roughly 260,000 clones, about a tenth detected once. The sample taken for sequencing was naive CD4+ T cells from blood. All receptors derive from a young man with type 1 diabetes.

A word on this clone: The sample holds other DNA sequences that translate to the same CDR3. The gene calls are TRBV7-2 and TRBJ2-7; D ambiguous. Trimming removed 6 bases at V and 7 bases at J, with 10 bases between. Germline assignment: CDR1 SGHTA and CDR2 FQGNSA. The CDR3 runs to 11 residues. The CDR3 DNA follows: TGTGCCAGCAGTCTCCTTTATGAGCAGTACTTC. Translation gives CASSLLYEQYF.

This clone occurred a few times. The chain links TRBV6-6 to TRBJ2-2; D may be TRBD1 (6 bases). The CDR3 loop spans 14 amino acids. Germline-derived CDR1 and CDR2 are MNHNY and SVGAGI (reference sequence). Trimming shortened V by 5 bases and J by 1 base, and 8 bases separated the two germline ends. The CDR3, as DNA: TGTGCCAGCAGTCTACAGGGGAACACCGGGGAGCTGTTTTTT. It encodes CASSLQGNTGELFF.

The DNA of the CDR3 is TGTGCCAGCAGGGGGGACAGGGCCCAAACTGAAGCTTTCTTT. This sequence encodes CASRGDRAQTEAFF. This rearrangement joins TRBV21-1 to TRBJ1-1; the D segment call TRBD1 is taken from the table without a DNA check. TRBV21-1 is a pseudogene locus. The CDR3 is made up of 14 amino acids.

The chain is built from TRBV4-3 and TRBJ2-3, with D uncertain. This CDR3 has 15 residues. Germline V gene data show CDR1 as LGHNA and CDR2 as YSLEER. V was shortened by 3 bases and J by 7 bases, with 17 bases between the two germline ends. The CDR3 region is CASSHYEQPENTQYF. In DNA form, the CDR3 reads TGCGCCAGCAGCCACTATGAACAGCCAGAAAATACGCAGTATTTT.

This clone was observed a few times. CDR3 bases: TGTGCCAGCAGTCAAGGGGGGACAGGGATTGGCTCACCCCTCCACTTT. It is translated as CASSQGGTGIGSPLHF. This chain uses TRBV9 with TRBJ1-6; 9 bases map to TRBD1. This CDR3 has 16 amino acids. Germline loops: CDR1 SGDLS, CDR2 YYNGEE. The ends lost 5 bases at V and 10 bases at J; junction bases unmatched: 13.

The chain couples TRBV10-3 to TRBJ1-1, with 7 bases lining up with TRBD1. The V segment lost 11 bases and the J segment 10 bases; nucleotides outside the gene matches: 16. The CDR3 runs to 13 residues. Germline V gives CDR1 ENHRY, CDR2 SYGVKD. CDR3 in amino acids: CAASGQEHFGAFF. DNA of the CDR3: TGTGCCGCCTCCGGACAGGAACATTTTGGAGCTTTCTTT.